This T cell receptor (beta chain) is drawn from a study of blood T cell repertoires in COVID-19. Study details: The samples span acute and convalescent COVID-19 from the United States, Italy and Spain. T cells, B-cell-depleted T cells, or PBMCs supplied cDNA or gDNA.

Measured with immunoSEQ multiplex PCR; TCRdb has only the in-frame clones, and not every one. The table lists fewer than 350,000 clones, 85% of them singletons, with about 2.5% in the top ten. The CDR3 sequence is 11 residues long. Trimming cost V 5 bases and J 2 bases, with 3 bases left between them. Looked up from germline, CDR1 is LGHDT and CDR2 is YNNKEL (reference sequence). Assignment of participants to cohorts was predicated upon participant-reported clinical history. Recovered participants had two consecutive negative NP/OP PCR tests, healthcare professional clearance, or symptom resolution. The V and J genes are TRBV3-1 (or the pseudogene TRBV3-2) and TRBJ1-1; D ambiguous. This TCR was sampled from a woman between 50 and 59 years old who had recovered from COVID-19. The sequencing input was PBMCs or T cells enriched from blood (not recorded which). The CDR3 reads CASSVNTEAFF. The CDR3 DNA reads as TGTGCCAGCAGCGTAAACACTGAAGCTTTCTTT.